Below, one TCR beta chain is given with its context. This sample stems from a study of blood T cell repertoires in COVID-19. Looking at the study overall: Italy, Spain and the United States were the sources of the convalescent and acute COVID-19 samples. PBMCs, B-cell-depleted T cells, or T cells were the source of the cDNA or gDNA that made up the material.

Original methodology: Amplification from reference gene primers served as the basis for estimated nucleated cell counts. TCRdb keeps only in-frame clones here, not all; method: immunoSEQ multiplex PCR. V, J and clone size were drawn from that table, and D and trimming were deduced from the DNA. The repertoire holds 300,000 or so clones, with approximately 87% as singletons. In germline, CDR1 is LGHNA, CDR2 YSLEER. Germline trimming cut 4 bases from V and 1 base from J; bases unmatched to any gene: 1. CDR3 length: 14 amino acids. The sequence was obtained from a woman between 40 and 50 years old who had recovered from COVID-19. The material sequenced was peripheral blood. The chain couples TRBV4-3 to TRBJ1-3; 7 nucleotides match TRBD1. The CDR3 nucleotides read TGCGCCAGCAGCCGACAGGGTTCTGGAAACACCATATATTTT. Protein product: CASSRQGSGNTIYF.